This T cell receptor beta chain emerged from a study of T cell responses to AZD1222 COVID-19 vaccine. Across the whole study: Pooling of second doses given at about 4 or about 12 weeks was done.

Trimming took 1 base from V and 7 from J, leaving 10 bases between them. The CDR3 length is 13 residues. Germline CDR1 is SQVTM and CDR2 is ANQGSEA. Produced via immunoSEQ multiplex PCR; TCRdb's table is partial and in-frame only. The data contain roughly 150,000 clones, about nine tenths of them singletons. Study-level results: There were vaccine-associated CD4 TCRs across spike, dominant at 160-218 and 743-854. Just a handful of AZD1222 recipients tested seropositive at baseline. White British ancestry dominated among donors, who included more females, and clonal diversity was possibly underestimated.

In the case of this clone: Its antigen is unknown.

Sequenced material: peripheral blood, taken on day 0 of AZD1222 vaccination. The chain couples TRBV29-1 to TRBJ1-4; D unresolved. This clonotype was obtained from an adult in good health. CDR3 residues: CSVEASGSEKLFF. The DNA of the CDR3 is TGCAGCGTTGAAGCCTCAGGTTCTGAAAAACTGTTTTTT.